A single sample gave rise to the 5 T cell receptor beta chains below, sequenced in a study of blood T cells in healthy people across ages. Using a J-beta primer mix together with a sample-barcoded 5' primer, a second PCR was run for roughly 6 to 12 cycles. Each CDR3 protein gets one entry after TCRdb re-called the 5' RACE reads with MiXCR. The sample includes 1.4 million or so distinct CDR3 sequences, about 42% of them seen just once. Sequencing was performed on blood. The receptors were gathered from a woman aged 18-29 years in good health.

A few counts support this clonotype. The CDR3 here is CASSQGPGQGNTEAFF. The CDR3 bases are TGCGCCAGCAGCCAAGGACCGGGACAGGGTAACACTGAAGCTTTCTTT. The chain joins TRBV4-1 to TRBJ1-1; 9 positions agree with TRBD1. The trim removed 1 base at V and 2 bases at J, leaving 5 bases unmatched. The CDR3 consists of 16 residues. Looked up from germline, CDR1 is MGHRA and CDR2 is YSYEKL.

The V gene is TRBV11-2, the J gene TRBJ2-3, with a tentative D call TRBD2 (5 bases). This CDR3 comprises 17 residues. CDR1 and CDR2 from the germline V gene are SGHAT and FQNNGV. V lost 0 bases and J lost 0, with 13 bases in between. The CDR3 bases are TGTGCCAGCAGCTTAGACGACTACCCTGGGAGCACAGATACGCAGTATTTT. Translated, it gives CASSLDDYPGSTDTQYF.

Details on this clonotype: One junction end disagrees with the germline gene, perhaps due to a read error. This sequence joins TRBV6-5 and TRBJ2-5; tentative D call: TRBD1 (5 bases). The CDR3 runs to 16 residues. CDR1 is MNHEY, CDR2 SVGAGI, per germline. Written as DNA, the CDR3 is TGTGCCAGCAATTACTCGATTGGGCAGGGCCAAGAGGCCCAGTACTTC. It translates to CASNYSIGQGQEAQYF.

A few counts support this clonotype. The chain has TRBV12-3 or TRBV12-4 and TRBJ1-5; tentatively, D is TRBD1 (5 bases). This CDR3 comprises 15 residues. Trimming took off 2 bases at V and 7 bases at J, with 15 bases between the two ends. As DNA, the CDR3 is TGTGCCAGCAGTTTATGGGACGAACTTGGGCAGCCCCAGCATTTT. The encoded protein is CASSLWDELGQPQHF.

The chain carries TRBV12-3 or TRBV12-4 and TRBJ2-3, with 14 bases lining up with TRBD2. V dropped 6 bases and J dropped 6; count of bases not matched to a gene: 14. This CDR3 spans 18 amino acids. This CDR3 reads CASSSPPGTSGSADTQYF. CDR3 in DNA: TGTGCCAGCAGCTCCCCACCAGGGACTAGCGGGAGCGCCGATACGCAGTATTTT.